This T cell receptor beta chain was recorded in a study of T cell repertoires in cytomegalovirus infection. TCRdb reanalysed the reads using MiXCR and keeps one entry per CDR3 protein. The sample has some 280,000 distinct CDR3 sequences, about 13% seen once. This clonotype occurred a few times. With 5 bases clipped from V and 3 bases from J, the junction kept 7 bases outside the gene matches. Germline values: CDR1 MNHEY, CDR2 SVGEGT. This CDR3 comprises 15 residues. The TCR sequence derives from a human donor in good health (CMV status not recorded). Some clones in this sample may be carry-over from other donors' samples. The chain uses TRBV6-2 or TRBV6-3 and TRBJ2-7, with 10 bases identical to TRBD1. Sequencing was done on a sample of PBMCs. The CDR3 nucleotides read TGTGCCAGCAGTGGGGGACAGGGGTTTAACTACGAGCAGTACTTC. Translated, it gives CASSGGQGFNYEQYF.